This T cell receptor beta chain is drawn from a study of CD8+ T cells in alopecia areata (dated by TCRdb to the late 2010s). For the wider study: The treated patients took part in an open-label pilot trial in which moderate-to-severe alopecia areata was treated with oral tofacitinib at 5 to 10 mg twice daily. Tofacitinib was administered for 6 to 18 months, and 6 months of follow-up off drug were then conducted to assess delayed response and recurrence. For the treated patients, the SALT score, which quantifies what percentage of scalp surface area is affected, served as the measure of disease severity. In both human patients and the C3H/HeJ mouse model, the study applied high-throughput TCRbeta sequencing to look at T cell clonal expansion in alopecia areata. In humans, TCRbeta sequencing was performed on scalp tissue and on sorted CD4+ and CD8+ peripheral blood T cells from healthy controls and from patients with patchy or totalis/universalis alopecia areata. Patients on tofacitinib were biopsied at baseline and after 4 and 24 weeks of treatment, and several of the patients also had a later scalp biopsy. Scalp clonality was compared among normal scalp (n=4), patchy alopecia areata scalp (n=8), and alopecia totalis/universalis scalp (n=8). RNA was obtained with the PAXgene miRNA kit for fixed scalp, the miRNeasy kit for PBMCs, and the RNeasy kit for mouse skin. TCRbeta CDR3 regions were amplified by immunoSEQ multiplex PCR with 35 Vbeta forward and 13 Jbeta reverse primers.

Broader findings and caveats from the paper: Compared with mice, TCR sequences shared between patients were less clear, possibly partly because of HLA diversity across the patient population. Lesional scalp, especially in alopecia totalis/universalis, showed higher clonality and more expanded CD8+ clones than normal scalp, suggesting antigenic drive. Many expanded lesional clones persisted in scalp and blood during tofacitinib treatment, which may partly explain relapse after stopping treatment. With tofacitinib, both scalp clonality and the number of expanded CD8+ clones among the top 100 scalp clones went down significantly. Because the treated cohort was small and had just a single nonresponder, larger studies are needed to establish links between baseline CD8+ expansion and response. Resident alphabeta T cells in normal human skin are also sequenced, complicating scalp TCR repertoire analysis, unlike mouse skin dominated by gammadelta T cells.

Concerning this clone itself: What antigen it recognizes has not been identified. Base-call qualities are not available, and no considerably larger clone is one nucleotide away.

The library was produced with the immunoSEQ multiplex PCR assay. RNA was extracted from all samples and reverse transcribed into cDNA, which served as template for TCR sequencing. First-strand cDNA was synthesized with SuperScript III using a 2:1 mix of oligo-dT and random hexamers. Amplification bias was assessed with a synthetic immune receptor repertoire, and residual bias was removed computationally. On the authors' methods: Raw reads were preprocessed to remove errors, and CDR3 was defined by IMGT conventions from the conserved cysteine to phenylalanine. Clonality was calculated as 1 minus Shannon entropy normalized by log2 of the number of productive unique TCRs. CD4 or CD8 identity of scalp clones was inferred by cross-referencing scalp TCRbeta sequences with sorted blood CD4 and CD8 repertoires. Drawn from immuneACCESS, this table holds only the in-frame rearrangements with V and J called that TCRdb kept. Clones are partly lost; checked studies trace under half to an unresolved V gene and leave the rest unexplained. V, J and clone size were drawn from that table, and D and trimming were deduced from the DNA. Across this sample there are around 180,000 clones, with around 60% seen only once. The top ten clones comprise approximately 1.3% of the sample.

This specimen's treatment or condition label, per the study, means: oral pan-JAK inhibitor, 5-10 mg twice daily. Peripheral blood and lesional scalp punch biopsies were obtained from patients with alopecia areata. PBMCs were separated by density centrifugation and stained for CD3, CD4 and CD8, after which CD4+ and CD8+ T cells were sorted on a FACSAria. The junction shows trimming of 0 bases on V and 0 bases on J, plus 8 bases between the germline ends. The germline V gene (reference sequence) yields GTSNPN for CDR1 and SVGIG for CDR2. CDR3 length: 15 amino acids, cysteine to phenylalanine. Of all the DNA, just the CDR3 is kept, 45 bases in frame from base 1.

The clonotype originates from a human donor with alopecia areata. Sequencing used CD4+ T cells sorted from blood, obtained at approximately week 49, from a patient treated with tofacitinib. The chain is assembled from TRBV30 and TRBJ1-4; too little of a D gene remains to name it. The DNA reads TGTGCCTGGAGTGTACGGTCAGCAACTAATGAAAAACTGTTTTTT. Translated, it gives CAWSVRSATNEKLFF.